This TCR beta chain was captured by sequencing in a study of T cell repertoires in cytomegalovirus infection (dated by TCRdb to between 2018 and 2020). General notes on the study: The peptide stimulations were aimed at well-studied HLA-B-restricted epitopes as well as recently identified HLA-C-restricted CMV epitopes, whose presentation resists viral immunomodulation. Donor HLA type was relevant to the analysis, because carriage of CMV infection together with the matching HLA type was indicated by public TCR beta signatures. Results the study describes overall, beyond this receptor: The ex vivo response was dominated by HLA-C-restricted CMV-specific TCR beta clonotypes, which also provided the single most frequent clonotype in two of eight donors. In both this cohort and an independent cohort of 352 donors, the cumulative frequency of public TCR beta family members distinguished carriers of CMV infection plus the relevant HLA type.

At the junction V is shortened by 4 bases and J by 0 bases, with 18 bases in between. Sequences MDHEN (CDR1) and SYDVKM (CDR2) are obtained from the germline V gene. The CDR3, from cysteine to phenylalanine, totals 17 residues. This entry keeps only the CDR3 DNA: 51 bases, framed from base 1. The sample's treatment or condition label, decoded: in vitro stimulation with specific CMV peptide epitopes to enrich CMV-specific T cells. To note about this clonotype: No antigen is known for it. Base qualities are not at hand, and no much larger clone is one base apart.

These reads were obtained on an Illumina HiSeq 1500. TCRdb reran the public reads through fastp at Q25 and MiXCR, keeping productive beta chains. A single entry per CDR3 protein holds the most common genes and DNA from its merged rows. Present in this sample are some 500,000 distinct CDR3 sequences, around 30% of which were seen just once. The leading ten clones occupy roughly 16% of the sample. Specimen: cultured PBMCs, collected from culture after CMV antigen stimulation. The sequence was collected from a human donor in good health (CMV status not recorded). Some clones in this sample may be carry-over from other donors' samples. The chain employs TRBV28 and TRBJ1-1; the D gene identity is not certain. The DNA is as follows: TGTGCCAGCAGTTACTCCTCGACATCCTCAATGAACACTGAAGCTTTCTTT. The resulting protein is CASSYSSTSSMNTEAFF.